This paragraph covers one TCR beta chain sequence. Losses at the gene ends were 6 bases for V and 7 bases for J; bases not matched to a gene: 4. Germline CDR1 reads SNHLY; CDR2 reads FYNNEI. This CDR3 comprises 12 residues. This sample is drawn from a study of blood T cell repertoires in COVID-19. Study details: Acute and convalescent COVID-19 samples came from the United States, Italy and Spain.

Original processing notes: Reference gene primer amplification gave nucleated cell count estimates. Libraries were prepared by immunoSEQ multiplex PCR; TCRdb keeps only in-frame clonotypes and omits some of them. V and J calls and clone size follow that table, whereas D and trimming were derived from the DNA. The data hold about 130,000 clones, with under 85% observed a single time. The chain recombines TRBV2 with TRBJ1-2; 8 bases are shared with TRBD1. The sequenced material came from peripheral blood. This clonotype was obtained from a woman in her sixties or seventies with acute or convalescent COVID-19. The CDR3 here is CASRGQGPGYTF. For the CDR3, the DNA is TGTGCCAGCAGAGGACAGGGCCCTGGCTACACCTTC.